Presented here are 9 T cell receptor beta chains from one specimen sequenced in a study of cytomegalovirus exposure and HLA in healthy donors. Vbeta (60) and Jbeta (13) primers were used in the PCR. Clones were read by immunoSEQ multiplex PCR, and TCRdb kept only the in-frame ones, dropping some. The sample lists 85,000 to 100,000 clones; 60% to 85% were seen once. The specimen sequenced was PBMCs. These receptor sequences come from a man in his 60s in good health and CMV-seropositive.

The rearrangement links TRBV18 to TRBJ1-1; 9 bases agree with TRBD1. J gave up 7 bases and V 2 bases, and 5 bases lay outside the gene matches. The CDR3 loop spans 14 amino acids. Germline CDR1 is KGHSH and CDR2 is LQKENI. Here the CDR3 DNA reads TGTGCCAGCTCACCAGGGACAGGGAAGGGTGAAGCTTTCTTT. Encoded protein: CASSPGTGKGEAFF. The whole variable domain, remainder taken from reference TRBV18 and TRBJ1-1, is NAGVMQNPRHLVRRRGQEARLRCSPMKGHSHVYWYRQLPEEGLKFMVYLQKENIIDESGMPKERFSAEFPKEGPSILRIQQVVRGDSAAYFCASSPGTGKGEAFFGQGTRLTVV.

This clone was observed a handful of times. This chain uses TRBV6-1 with TRBJ2-1; 10 positions agree with TRBD1. V was clipped by 2 bases and J by 8 bases; unmatched bases: 9. Germline V CDR1 and CDR2: MNHNS, SASEGT. This CDR3 is 16 amino acids long. CDR3 nucleotides: TGTGCCAGCAGTGAATCGACAGGGGGCGCATGGGATGAGCAGTTCTTC. Amino acids: CASSESTGGAWDEQFF.

The gene calls are TRBV7-8 and TRBJ2-3, with 7 bases aligning to TRBD2. The V gene's germline CDR1 is SGHVS and CDR2 FQNEAQ. Trimming cost V 5 bases and J 2 bases; bases outside gene matches: 7. CDR3 length: 15 residues. Written as DNA, the CDR3 is TGTGCCAGCAGCGCCCTTAGCGGGTCCACAGATACGCAGTATTTT. Its translation is CASSALSGSTDTQYF.

V is TRBV10-1 and J is TRBJ2-2; D call uncertain. This CDR3 is 13 amino acids long. Trimming removed 0 bases from V and 3 bases from J, with 2 bases in between. The V gene's germline CDR1 is WNHNN and CDR2 SYGVQD (reference sequence). CDR3 protein: CASSESYTGELFF. The CDR3 nucleotides read TGCGCCAGCAGTGAGTCCTACACCGGGGAGCTGTTTTTT.

The rearrangement links TRBV5-6 to TRBJ2-3; TRBD1 agrees at 8 bases. The CDR3 contains 15 residues. Germline CDR1 SGHDT, CDR2 YYEEEE. V gave up 4 bases and J gave up 1 base; unmatched junction bases: 5. CDR3 sequence (DNA): TGTGCCAGCAGCCTACTACAGGGGGGCACAGATACGCAGTATTTT. Protein product: CASSLLQGGTDTQYF.

This chain uses TRBV7-2 with TRBJ1-1; D gene uncertain. V lost 5 bases and J 4 bases, leaving 17 bases between the germline ends. The CDR3 runs 15 residues. Germline V CDR1 and CDR2: SGHTA, FQGNSA. The CDR3: CASSPHMGGSTEAFF. The CDR3 DNA reads TGTGCCAGCAGCCCTCATATGGGTGGGAGCACTGAAGCTTTCTTT.

The rearrangement joins TRBV5-1 to TRBJ2-3, with 9 bases that match TRBD1. The germline gives CDR1 SGHRS, CDR2 YFSETQ. V dropped 1 base and J dropped 1; count of bases not matched to a gene: 10. The CDR3 has 18 amino acids. In DNA, the CDR3 is TGCGCCAGCAGCTTGCACCACTGGACAGGGGTTGGCACAGATACGCAGTATTTT. It yields the protein CASSLHHWTGVGTDTQYF.

The chain couples TRBV29-1 to TRBJ1-1; no firm D call. CDR1 is SQVTM, CDR2 ANQGSEA, per germline. This CDR3 has 16 amino acids. Trimming left V 4 bases short and J 1 base short, with 19 bases between. CDR3 loop: CSVARWGAKKNTEAFF. DNA of the CDR3: TGCAGCGTTGCCCGGTGGGGAGCCAAGAAGAACACTGAAGCTTTCTTT.

The chain joins TRBV5-6 to TRBJ2-6; no firm D call. Germline CDR1 is SGHDT and CDR2 is YYEEEE. The CDR3 has 15 amino acids. Trimming removed 4 bases at V and 3 bases at J, with 11 bases between. The chain's CDR3 is CASSQWSSGANVLTF. In DNA form, the CDR3 reads TGTGCCAGCAGCCAGTGGAGTAGTGGGGCCAACGTCCTGACTTTC.